This TCR beta chain was profiled in a study of blood T cell repertoires in COVID-19. Study-wide context: COVID-19 samples from acute and convalescent phases originated in the United States, Italy and Spain. In each case, the material was cDNA or gDNA derived from T cells, B-cell-depleted T cells, or PBMCs.

Participants had their cohort set by participant-reported clinical history. The CDR3 sequence is 14 residues long. V lost 10 bases, J lost 7 bases, and 13 bases stayed unmatched. Germline lookup yields CDR1 ENHRY and CDR2 SYGVKD. Original processing notes: Reference gene primer amplification gave nucleated cell count estimates. Sequenced by immunoSEQ multiplex PCR; TCRdb stores in-frame clones only, minus some. V and J calls and clone size are given by that table; D and trimming were obtained from the DNA. The sample shows about 180,000 clones, about 84% of them seen only once. The chain uses TRBV10-3 and TRBJ1-1; TRBD1 agrees at 9 bases. The sample consisted of PBMCs or T cells enriched from blood (not recorded which). The receptor comes from a woman in her 30s who had recovered from COVID-19. The CDR3 protein is CATDPDRGVSEAFF. CDR3 nucleotide sequence: TGTGCCACCGACCCTGACAGGGGGGTGAGTGAAGCTTTCTTT.